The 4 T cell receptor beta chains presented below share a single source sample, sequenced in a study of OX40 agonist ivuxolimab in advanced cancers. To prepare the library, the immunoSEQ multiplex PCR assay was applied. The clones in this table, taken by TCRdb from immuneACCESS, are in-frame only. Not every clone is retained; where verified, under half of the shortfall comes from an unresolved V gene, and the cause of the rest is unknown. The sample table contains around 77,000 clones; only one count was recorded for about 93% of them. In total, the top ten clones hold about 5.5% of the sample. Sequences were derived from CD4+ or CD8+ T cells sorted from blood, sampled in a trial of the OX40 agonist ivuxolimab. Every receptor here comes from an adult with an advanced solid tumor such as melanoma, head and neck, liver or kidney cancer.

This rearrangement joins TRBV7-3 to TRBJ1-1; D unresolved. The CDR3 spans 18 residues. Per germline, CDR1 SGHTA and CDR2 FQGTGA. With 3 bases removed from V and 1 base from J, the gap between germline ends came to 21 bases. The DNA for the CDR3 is TGTGCCAGCAGCTTCATACTCCCTTGGGCTGAAGGGAACACTGAAGCTTTCTTT. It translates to CASSFILPWAEGNTEAFF.

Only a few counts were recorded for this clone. CDR3: CASRPVGGPPEAFF. CDR3 nucleotide sequence: TGCGCCAGCAGACCGGTGGGGGGCCCGCCGGAAGCTTTCTTT. V usage is TRBV4-1 and J usage is TRBJ1-1, with a possible D match to TRBD1 (6 bases). Germline assignment: CDR1 MGHRA and CDR2 YSYEKL. V lost 6 bases and J 8 bases, leaving 19 bases between the germline ends. This CDR3 contains 14 residues.

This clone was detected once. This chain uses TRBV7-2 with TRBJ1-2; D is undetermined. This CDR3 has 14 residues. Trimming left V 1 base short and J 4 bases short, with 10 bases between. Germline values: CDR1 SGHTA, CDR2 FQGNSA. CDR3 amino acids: CASSLVPGSYGYTF. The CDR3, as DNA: TGTGCCAGCAGCTTAGTTCCGGGAAGCTATGGCTACACCTTC.

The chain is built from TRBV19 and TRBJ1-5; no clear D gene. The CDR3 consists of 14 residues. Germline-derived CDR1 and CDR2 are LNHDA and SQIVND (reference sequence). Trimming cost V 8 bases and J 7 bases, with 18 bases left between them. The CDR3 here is CASASWTLWQPQHF. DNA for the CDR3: TGTGCCAGTGCCTCTTGGACCTTATGGCAGCCCCAGCATTTT.